This T cell receptor beta chain originates from a study of T cells after posttransplantation cyclophosphamide. Regarding this clone: Its target is unknown.

Profiling relied on immunoSEQ multiplex PCR, and the TCRdb table lists in-frame clones only, not all of them. The data contain tens of thousands of clones, roughly 92% of them singletons. Study observations and caveats: Later blood repertoires were often dominated by clones from the donor CD8+ memory compartment.

The V gene's germline CDR1 is SGHRS and CDR2 YFSETQ. Trimming took 0 bases from V and 4 from J; bases not matched to a gene: 3. The CDR3 is 15 residues long. J is TRBJ2-2 and V is TRBV5-1; 7 nucleotides match TRBD2. The sample comprised PBMCs. The sequence came from a woman aged 45-65 years in good health and a related stem cell transplant donor. CDR3 nucleotide sequence: TGCGCCAGCAGCTTGGGAACGGGGGGCACCGGGGAGCTGTTTTTT. This codes for CASSLGTGGTGELFF.